The 7 T cell receptor beta chains in this list originate from one sample, sequenced in a study of blood T cell repertoires in COVID-19 (dated by TCRdb to about 2020). The receptor library was made with the immunoSEQ multiplex PCR assay. TCRdb carries this immuneACCESS record with in-frame sequences only. Its versions omit some clonotypes, under half of them owing to an unresolved V gene in the studies checked, with the rest unexplained. This sample lists 200,000 to 250,000 clones; approximately 88% were detected once. 9% to 12% of the sample is in the top ten clones. The sequenced material came from PBMCs or T cells enriched from blood (not recorded which). The origin of the receptors is a young man with acute COVID-19.

In this sample, this clone turned up once. V is TRBV6-2 or TRBV6-3 and J is TRBJ2-5; perhaps TRBD2 as D (6 bases). The CDR3 is 13 residues long. Germline CDR1 reads MNHEY; CDR2 reads SVGEGT. V was clipped by 5 bases and J by 0 bases, with 7 bases between them. CDR3 protein: CASSRDYQETQYF. CDR3 DNA sequence: TGTGCCAGCAGTCGGGACTACCAAGAGACCCAGTACTTC.

The chain uses TRBV9 and TRBJ2-7; a weak D match, TRBD2 (5 bases). Trimming pared 0 bases from V and 0 bases from J, leaving 10 bases between. This CDR3 has 15 residues. CDR1 and CDR2 (germline): SGDLS, YYNGEE. CDR3 in amino acids: CASSVDPGVSYEQYF. CDR3 DNA sequence: TGTGCCAGCAGCGTAGATCCCGGGGTCTCCTACGAGCAGTACTTC.

The chain recombines TRBV27 with TRBJ1-2; D might be TRBD1 (5 bases). CDR3 size: 13 residues. Germline loops: CDR1 MNHEY, CDR2 SMNVEV (reference sequence). Between the trimmed V and J ends, which lost 3 bases and 2 bases, there was a span of 7 bases. The CDR3 DNA is TGTGCCAGCAGTTTGGGGGGGAACTATGGCTACACCTTC. It is translated as CASSLGGNYGYTF.

The chain combines TRBV9 with TRBJ1-2, with D perhaps matching TRBD1 (5 bases). CDR1 and CDR2 from the germline V gene are SGDLS and YYNGEE. The CDR3 runs 12 residues. V dropped 5 bases and J dropped 4 bases, with 9 bases sitting between them. This CDR3 is CASRTALYGYTF. The CDR3 nucleotides are TGTGCCAGCAGGACAGCACTCTATGGCTACACCTTC.

V gene TRBV6-4 combines with J gene TRBJ1-5; TRBD1 agrees at 10 bases. CDR1 and CDR2 (germline): MRHNA, SNTAGT. V shed 7 bases and J 7 bases; nucleotides not matched to a gene: 13. The CDR3 length is 16 residues. The CDR3 region has the DNA TGTGCCAGCACCTTACGGGGACAGGGGATTCAACAGCCCCAGCATTTT. It encodes CASTLRGQGIQQPQHF.

J is TRBJ2-7 and V is TRBV7-9; 10 nucleotides align to TRBD2. With V trimmed by 4 bases and J by 5 bases, 8 bases remained unmatched. Per germline, CDR1 SEHNR and CDR2 FQNEAQ (reference sequence). This CDR3 is 15 amino acids long. In DNA form, the CDR3 reads TGTGCCAGCAGCTCCCAAAGCGGGAGGGCCAACGAGCAGTACTTC. Translated, it gives CASSSQSGRANEQYF.

In this sample, this clone turned up once. The chain recombines TRBV19 with TRBJ1-5; 8 bases line up with TRBD1. This CDR3 comprises 15 residues. V lost 6 bases and J lost 6; bases outside the gene matches: 10. Per germline, CDR1 LNHDA and CDR2 SQIVND (reference sequence). The DNA for the CDR3 is TGTGCCAGTAGCCCGACAGGGGTGGTGAGTCAGCCCCAGCATTTT. This translates into CASSPTGVVSQPQHF.